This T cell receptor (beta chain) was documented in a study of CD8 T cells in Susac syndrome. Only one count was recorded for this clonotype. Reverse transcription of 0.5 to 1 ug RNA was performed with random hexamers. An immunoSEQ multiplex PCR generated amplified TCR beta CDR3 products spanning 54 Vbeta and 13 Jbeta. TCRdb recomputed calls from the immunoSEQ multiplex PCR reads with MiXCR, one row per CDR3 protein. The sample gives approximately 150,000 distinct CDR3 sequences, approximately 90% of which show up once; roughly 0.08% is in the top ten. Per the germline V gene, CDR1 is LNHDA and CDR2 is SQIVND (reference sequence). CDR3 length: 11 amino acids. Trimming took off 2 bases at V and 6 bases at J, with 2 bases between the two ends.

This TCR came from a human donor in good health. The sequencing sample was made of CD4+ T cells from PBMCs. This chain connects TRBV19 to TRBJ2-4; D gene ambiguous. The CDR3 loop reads CASSIRNIQYF. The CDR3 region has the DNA TGTGCCAGTAGTATAAGAAACATTCAGTACTTC.